Given below is one T cell receptor (beta chain) in context. Its target is not known. As originally analysed: Sampled TCR counts reached a median of roughly 100,000 per sample, with values ranging from roughly 20,000 to 700,000. MiXCR, applied by TCRdb to the RACE reads, yields one record per CDR3 protein. TCRdb, not the original authors, processed these V and J calls. The sample includes roughly 70,000 distinct CDR3 sequences, 32% of them seen just once. The data were obtained in a study of human T cells and chemical hapten exposure. The germline gives CDR1 LNHNV, CDR2 YYDKDF (reference sequence). The CDR3 covers 15 residues. V was clipped by 2 bases and J by 7 bases; unmatched bases: 5. Findings and limits, study-wide: Healthy individuals' immune responses may differ from those of donors, who had alopecia.

Time point in this sample: patch test 1, 2 weeks after DPC sensitization. The treatment was: therapeutic diphenylcyclopropenone sensitization with weekly scalp DPC. The authors' total RNA extraction used unfractionated whole blood. The chain employs TRBV15 and TRBJ1-6; 7 bases align to TRBD1. The sequencing used whole blood, collected in connection with sensitization to the hapten diphenylcyclopropenone (DPC). This sequence originates from a man aged 40-50 years with alopecia areata. Some clones in this sample may be carry-over from other donors' samples. The CDR3 DNA follows: TGTGCCACCAGCAGACGTCAGACAGGGAATTCACCCCTCCACTTT. Its protein product is CATSRRQTGNSPLHF.